This T cell receptor (beta chain) was sequenced during a study of cytomegalovirus exposure and HLA in healthy donors (dated by TCRdb to 2015 to 2018). The study in broad terms: An earlier analysis of some 600 of the donors reported approximately 260 Gb of sequence data and 95 million to 130 million unique TCR beta sequences obtained from roughly 170 million T cells. The study combined high-throughput TCR immunosequencing, statistical association of individual TCRs with disease status, and machine learning to predict cytomegalovirus infection status. The number of donors typed differed by locus, with 629-630 for A, B, C, DRB1 and DQB1, roughly 520 for DQA1, about 610 for DPA1, and under 490 for DPB1. HLA typing covered class I and class II loci at four-digit resolution. Using immunosequencing, the study profiled T cell repertoires from 666 subjects and related those repertoires to cytomegalovirus serostatus. All discovery cohort repertoires had been generated on a single sequencing platform. The later analysis used no new phenotypic data to find candidate immune exposures, relying instead on TCR beta sequences and their occurrence across donors. In a later genetic analysis, genome-wide SNP genotypes for 398 of the 666 donors were used, and that subset was treated as a discovery cohort. Among the roughly 390 genotyped donors, roughly 80% belonged to the genetic ancestry cluster associated with self-reported Caucasian donors. Besides the first cohort of under 700 subjects, a separate validation cohort made up of 120 or so different subjects was used. On average, 235,054 unique TCR beta nucleotide sequences were sequenced per donor among about 400 genotyped donors of the cohort, with about 17% of those sequences being non-productive. Four to six DR-DQ haplotypes were handled as single units for association and clustering because linkage in the cohort was strong. An earlier analysis of 587 of the donors used high-throughput TCR beta sequencing to judge whether each TCR beta V gene segment behaved as functional or pseudogenic. An early release that covered about 600 HLA-typed donors contained 250 to 350 gigabases of sequencing data and tens of millions of unique TCR sequences. Donor age, sex, ethnicity and CMV serostatus were collected together with the repertoire data. The study aimed to test whether signatures of past pathogen exposure could be identified by cataloging public T cell receptors. A later analysis re-examined previously published TCR beta repertoires from about 670 donors and added high-resolution HLA genotyping to investigate patterns of TCR occurrence.

In total, more than 500 healthy bone marrow donors made up the cohort. At the time of sampling, all cohort members were nominally healthy, though unrecorded immune exposures were likely present. The donor tested CMV seronegative and was one of the 352 seronegative cohort members. A peripheral blood sample was collected from each donor, and TCR beta sequencing was performed on peripheral blood mononuclear cells. Genomic DNA extraction from the blood cell samples was performed with the Qiagen DNeasy Blood Extraction Kit. Libraries were constructed by the immunoSEQ multiplex PCR assay. For the multiplex PCR, a mixture combining 60 forward primers for TCR Vbeta segments and 13 reverse primers for TCR Jbeta segments was used. The CDR3 region of rearranged TCR beta genes was amplified from genomic DNA by a multiplex PCR assay. Amplified TCR beta libraries were sequenced as 87-base-pair reads on the Illumina HiSeq System. The published analysis was carried out like this. In a later analysis, tens of millions of unique TCR beta chains were counted across the 500 to 850 repertoires, and about 9.9 million of these chains were shared by at least two donors. Raw reads were error-corrected and collapsed into unique sequences by a nearest-neighbor algorithm in which closely related sequences were merged to remove PCR and sequencing errors. CDR3 sequences were aligned to IMGT reference sequences to assign V, D and J gene segments. For a sequence to be retained, a match of at least six nucleotides was required to both a V gene segment and a J gene segment. Rearrangements were classified as productive when the CDR3 lacked stop codons and remained in frame with V and J, and all other rearrangements were classified as non-productive. Following IMGT convention, CDR3 was defined as the stretch from the second conserved V-encoded cysteine to the conserved J-encoded phenylalanine. Sequences without an unambiguous match to a single V gene segment were excluded from the earlier analysis of 587 of the donors. An earlier analysis of a few hundred of the donors called V segments functional above 56.7% productive rearrangements and segregating when the between-donor standard deviation exceeded 5%. To diagnose cytomegalovirus status from the catalog of TCR beta chain sequences, a statistical classification framework was built. In a later analysis, V and J genes were assigned by comparing TCR nucleotide sequences against IMGT/GENE-DB human TR gene sequences. A later analysis assigned CDR3 sequences and most-parsimonious VDJ recombination scenarios with the TCRdist pipeline. In a later analysis, each TCR beta chain was defined by its CDR3 amino acid sequence together with its V-gene family, and reads lacking a unique V-gene family were excluded. A later analysis removed several hundred highly shared, low-generation-probability nucleotide sequences to deal with suspected cross-contamination and a sequencing artifact. For each public chain, a later analysis derived a clonal expansion index from normalized ranks of inferred template counts within each repertoire. Generation probabilities in a later analysis came from a VDJ recombination model fitted to out-of-frame rearrangements, and those results were checked against IGoR. A later analysis scored TCR-TCR, TCR-HLA and TCR-CMV co-occurrence with hypergeometric tests, applying a repertoire-size bias correction to TCR pairs. To estimate false discovery rates, a later analysis permuted the HLA or CMV assignments 20 times. A later analysis grouped co-occurring TCRs with DBSCAN, adding TCRdist sequence similarity when clustering within HLA-allele-positive subsets. Co-occurrence clustering excluded repertoires with fewer than 30,000 or more than 120,000 public chains, plus five with anomalous nucleotide sharing. The table comes from immuneACCESS by way of TCRdb, which keeps in-frame sequences with V and J called. Part of the clones is missing from these tables; in studies checked, under half for an unresolved V gene and the rest for unknown reasons. The DNA was the basis for D and trimming; V, J and clone size are from that table. The sample table contains under 200,000 clones; only one count was recorded for roughly 85% of them. About 1.3% of the sample lies in the top ten.

Results the study describes overall, beyond this receptor: A later genetic analysis reported fewer N-insertions in productive TCRs among donors in an Asian-associated ancestry cluster than the roughly 700-donor mean. The cohort was sequenced for TCR beta chains only, and without alpha or paired-chain data the features that could be detected were limited. A group of highly shared sequence variants was considered likely to be a technical artifact of the sequencing pipeline. A total of roughly 160 TCR beta chains were listed by the study as associated with cytomegalovirus. Linkage disequilibrium might explain the correlated functional status among segregating V segments, but an unknown experimental factor could not be ruled out. When HLA alleles, especially DR and DQ, strongly co-occurred, TCR associations were difficult to assign to individual alleles. A further reported finding was that TCR beta sequences accurately predicted the HLA-A and HLA-B alleles for most subjects in the first cohort. The earlier analysis of about 600 of the donors excluded approximately 17 rarely observed V segments, including chromosome 9 orphons, because counts were too low. In vitro tests confirmed that a few of the cytomegalovirus-associated TCR beta chains recognize cytomegalovirus antigens. A later analysis found that HLA-associated TCR beta chains were more clonally expanded and had lower generation probabilities than equally common non-associated chains. In both the original and validation cohorts, the classifier was reported to diagnose cytomegalovirus status with high specificity and sensitivity. V-gene and J-gene trimming of TCR beta chains was associated with a missense DCLRE1C variant in a later genetic analysis, and the association was replicated in an independent cohort. In a later analysis, the rate of TCR association differed among HLA loci, with DRB1 alleles having the most associated TCRs and HLA-C alleles having the fewest. At a false discovery rate of 0.05, a later analysis linked about 17,000 TCR beta sequences to specific HLA alleles. In an earlier analysis of about 600 of the donors, most TCR beta V segments appeared in productive rearrangements about 87% or about 30% of the time, broadly matching IMGT annotations. A later analysis found that most CMV-associated TCR beta chains appeared HLA-restricted, with HLA associations seemingly driven largely by CMV exposure. Presence/absence analyses assumed roughly uniform sequencing depth across donors, an assumption that may not hold. Because some donors lacked HLA typing at each locus, the association tests relied only on the typed subset. The authors suggested that the approach could potentially be extended to other disease states and immunological phenotypes. Most TCR sequences were seen in very few donors, while some public TCRs were found in many individuals. In a later analysis, several top co-occurrence clusters were reported to appear linked to parvovirus B19, influenza, CMV and Epstein-Barr virus. For the cohort, immune exposure information was limited to CMV serostatus. Some IMGT-functional V segments, including TRBV6-2 and TRBV6-3, could not be distinguished by the 87-base-pair reads and were therefore excluded.

The germline V and J ends show losses of 2 bases and 2 bases respectively, and no gene match explains 5 bases of the junction. CDR1 and CDR2 are drawn from the germline V gene: SGHNT, YENEEA. The CDR3 spans 16 residues, from the cysteine through the phenylalanine. Kept here is only the CDR3 DNA, which spans 48 bases and is read in frame from base 1. As regards this clone: Its antigen specificity is not known. No base-level quality is on record; no much larger clone is a single base apart.

Sequencing used PBMCs. The rearranged segments are TRBV11-3 and TRBJ2-5, and TRBD2 aligns with 10 junction nucleotides. This TCR derives from a man younger than 45 in good health and CMV-seronegative. In nucleotide form, the sequence is TGTGCCAGCAGCTTAAGGTCTAGCGGGGGTCAAGAGACCCAGTACTTC. Protein translation: CASSLRSSGGQETQYF.